This TCR beta chain is from a study of graft-versus-host responses after intestinal transplantation. Clones were read by immunoSEQ multiplex PCR, and TCRdb kept only the in-frame ones, dropping some. The sample has 20,000 to 25,000 clones; about 45% are singletons. The culture paired approximately 200,000 irradiated violet-dye-labeled stimulators with approximately 200,000 CFSE-labeled responders. The length of the CDR3 is 15 residues. V shed 3 bases, J shed 7 bases, and the junction held 7 bases outside the gene matches. Germline V gene lookup returns CDR1 LNHDA and CDR2 SQIVND (reference sequence). This clone was seen more than once but under ten times.

This sequence originates from a human patient who was an organ donor for intestinal transplantation. V and J are TRBV19 and TRBJ1-4; 8 nucleotides align to TRBD1. Sample: alloreactive CD8+ T cells from a mixed lymphocyte reaction culture, taken before transplantation. Stated subset: CFSE-low proliferating T cells sorted from roughly 6-day pre-transplant mixed lymphocyte reaction (GvH or HvG direction). CDR3 in DNA: TGTGCCAGTAGTATCCGGACAGGGAGGGTTGAAAAACTGTTTTTT. Encoded protein: CASSIRTGRVEKLFF.